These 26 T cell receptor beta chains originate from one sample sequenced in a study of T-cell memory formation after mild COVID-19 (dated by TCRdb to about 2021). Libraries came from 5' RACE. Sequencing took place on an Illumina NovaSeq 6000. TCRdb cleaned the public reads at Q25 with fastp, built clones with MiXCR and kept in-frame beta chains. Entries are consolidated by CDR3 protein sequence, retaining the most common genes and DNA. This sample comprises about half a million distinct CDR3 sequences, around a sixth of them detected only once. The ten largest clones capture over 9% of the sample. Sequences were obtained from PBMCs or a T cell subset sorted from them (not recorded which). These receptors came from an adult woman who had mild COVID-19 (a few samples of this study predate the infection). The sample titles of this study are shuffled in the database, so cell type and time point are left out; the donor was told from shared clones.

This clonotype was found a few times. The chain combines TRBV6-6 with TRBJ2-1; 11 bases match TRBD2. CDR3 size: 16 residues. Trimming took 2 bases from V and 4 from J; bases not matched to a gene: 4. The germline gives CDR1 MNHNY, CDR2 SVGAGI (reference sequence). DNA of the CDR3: TGTGCCAGCAGTTACACCCTAGCGGGAGGATACAATGAGCAGTTCTTC. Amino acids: CASSYTLAGGYNEQFF.

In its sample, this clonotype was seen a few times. In DNA form, the CDR3 reads TGCAGCGTTGAAGAGCGGCGGGGTAGGGAATTCAACTATGGCTACACCTTC. Protein: CSVEERRGREFNYGYTF. This chain joins TRBV29-1 and TRBJ1-2; D remains unclear. Trimming left V 0 bases short and J 2 bases short, with 19 bases between. CDR3 length: 17 residues. CDR1 and CDR2 (germline): SQVTM, ANQGSEA.

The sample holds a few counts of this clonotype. The CDR3 sequence: CASSPIDSSQETQYF. CDR3 sequence (DNA): TGTGCCAGCAGCCCAATCGACAGTAGCCAAGAGACCCAGTACTTC. The chain has TRBV11-2 and TRBJ2-5; TRBD1 is a possible D gene (5 bases). CDR1 and CDR2 from the germline V gene are SGHAT and FQNNGV. The CDR3 has 15 amino acids. V was pared by 5 bases and J by 1 base, with 14 bases between.

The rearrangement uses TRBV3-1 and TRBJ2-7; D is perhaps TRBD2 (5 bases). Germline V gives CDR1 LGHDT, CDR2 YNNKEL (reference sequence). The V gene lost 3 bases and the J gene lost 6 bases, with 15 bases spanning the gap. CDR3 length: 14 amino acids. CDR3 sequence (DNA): TGTGCCAGCAGCCAGGCGGCGGCTAGCTTCGAGCAGTACTTC. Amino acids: CASSQAAASFEQYF.

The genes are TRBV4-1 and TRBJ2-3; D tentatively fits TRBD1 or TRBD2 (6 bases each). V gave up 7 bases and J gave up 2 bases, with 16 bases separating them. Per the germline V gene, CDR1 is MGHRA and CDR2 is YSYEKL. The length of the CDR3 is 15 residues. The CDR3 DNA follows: TGCGCCAGCACCCCGAGAGGGGGGACCACAGATACGCAGTATTTT. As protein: CASTPRGGTTDTQYF.

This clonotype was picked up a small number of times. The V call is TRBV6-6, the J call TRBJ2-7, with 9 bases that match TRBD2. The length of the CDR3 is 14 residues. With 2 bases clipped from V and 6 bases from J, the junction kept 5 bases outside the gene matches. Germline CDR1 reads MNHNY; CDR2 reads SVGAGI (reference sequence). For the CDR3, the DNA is TGTGCCAGCAGTTACGCGGGAGGGAGTAGCGAGCAGTACTTC. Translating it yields CASSYAGGSSEQYF.

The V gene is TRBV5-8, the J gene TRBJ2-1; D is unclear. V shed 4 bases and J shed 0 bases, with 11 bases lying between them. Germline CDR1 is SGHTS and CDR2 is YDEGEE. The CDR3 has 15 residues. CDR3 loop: CASSPLALSYNEQFF. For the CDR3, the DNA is TGTGCCAGCAGCCCCCTGGCCCTCTCCTACAATGAGCAGTTCTTC.

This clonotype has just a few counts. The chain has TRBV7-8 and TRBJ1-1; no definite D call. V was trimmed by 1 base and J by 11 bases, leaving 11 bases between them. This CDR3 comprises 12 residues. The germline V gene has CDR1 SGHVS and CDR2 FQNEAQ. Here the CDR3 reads CASSLGIGMAFF. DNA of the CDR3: TGTGCCAGCAGCTTAGGTATAGGGATGGCTTTCTTT.

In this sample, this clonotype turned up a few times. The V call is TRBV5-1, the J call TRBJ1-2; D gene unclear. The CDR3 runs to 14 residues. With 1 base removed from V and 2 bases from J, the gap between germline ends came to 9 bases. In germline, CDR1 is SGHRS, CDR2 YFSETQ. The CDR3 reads CASSLLVRNYGYTF. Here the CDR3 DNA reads TGCGCCAGCAGCTTGTTGGTCAGAAACTATGGCTACACCTTC.

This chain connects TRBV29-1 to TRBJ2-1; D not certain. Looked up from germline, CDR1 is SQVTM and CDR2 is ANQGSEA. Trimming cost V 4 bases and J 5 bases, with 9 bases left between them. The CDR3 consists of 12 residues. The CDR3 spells CSVVRQDNEQFF. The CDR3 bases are TGCAGCGTTGTCCGTCAAGACAATGAGCAGTTCTTC.

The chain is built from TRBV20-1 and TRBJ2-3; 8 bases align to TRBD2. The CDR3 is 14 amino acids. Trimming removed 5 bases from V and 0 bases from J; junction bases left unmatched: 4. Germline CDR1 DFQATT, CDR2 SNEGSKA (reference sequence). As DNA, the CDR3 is TGCAGTGCTGGTAGCGGGGCGAGCACAGATACGCAGTATTTT. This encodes CSAGSGASTDTQYF.

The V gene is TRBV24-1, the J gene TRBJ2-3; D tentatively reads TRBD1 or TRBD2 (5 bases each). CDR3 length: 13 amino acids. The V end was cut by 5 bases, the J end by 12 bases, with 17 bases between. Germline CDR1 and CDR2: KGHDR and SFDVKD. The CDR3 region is CATSVVGRGEQYF. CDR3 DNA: TGTGCCACCAGTGTAGTTGGTAGGGGAGAACAGTATTTT.

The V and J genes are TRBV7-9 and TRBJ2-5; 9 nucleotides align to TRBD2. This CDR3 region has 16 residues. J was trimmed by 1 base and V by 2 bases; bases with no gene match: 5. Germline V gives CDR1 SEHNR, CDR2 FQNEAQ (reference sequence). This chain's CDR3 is CASSLRETSGQETQYF. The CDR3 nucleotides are TGTGCCAGCAGCTTACGGGAGACTAGCGGCCAAGAGACCCAGTACTTC.

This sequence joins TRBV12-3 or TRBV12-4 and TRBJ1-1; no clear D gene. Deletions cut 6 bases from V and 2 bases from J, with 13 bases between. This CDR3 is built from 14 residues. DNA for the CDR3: TGTGCCAGCAGCTGGGGTGGCATCAACACTGAAGCTTTCTTT. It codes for CASSWGGINTEAFF.

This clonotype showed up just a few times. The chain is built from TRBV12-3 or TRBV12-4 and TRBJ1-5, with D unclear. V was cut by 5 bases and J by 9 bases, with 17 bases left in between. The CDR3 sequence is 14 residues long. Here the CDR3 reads CASSLSGDQGPQHF. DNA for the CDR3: TGTGCCAGCAGTCTCTCAGGCGACCAAGGGCCCCAGCATTTT.

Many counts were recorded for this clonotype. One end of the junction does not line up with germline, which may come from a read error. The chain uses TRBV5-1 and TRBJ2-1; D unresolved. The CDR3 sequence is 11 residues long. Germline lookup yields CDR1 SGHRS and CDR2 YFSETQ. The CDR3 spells CASSLANEQFF. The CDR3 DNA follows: TGTGCCAGCAGCTTAGCCAATGAGCAGTTCTTC.

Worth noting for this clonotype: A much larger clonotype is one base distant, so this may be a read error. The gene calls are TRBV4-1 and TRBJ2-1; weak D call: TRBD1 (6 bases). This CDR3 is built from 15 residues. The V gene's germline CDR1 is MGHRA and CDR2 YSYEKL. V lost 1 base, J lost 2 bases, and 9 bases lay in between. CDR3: CASSQGQEAYNEQFF. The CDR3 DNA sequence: TGCGCCAGCAGCCAAGGACAGGAGGCCTACAATGAGCAGTTCTTC.

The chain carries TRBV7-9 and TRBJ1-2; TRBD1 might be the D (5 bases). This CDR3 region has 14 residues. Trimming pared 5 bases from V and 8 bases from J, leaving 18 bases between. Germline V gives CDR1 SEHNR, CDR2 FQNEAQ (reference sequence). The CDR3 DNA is TGTGCCAGCAGCATCCCGGGGCCAGTCAGGGGCTACACCTTC. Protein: CASSIPGPVRGYTF.

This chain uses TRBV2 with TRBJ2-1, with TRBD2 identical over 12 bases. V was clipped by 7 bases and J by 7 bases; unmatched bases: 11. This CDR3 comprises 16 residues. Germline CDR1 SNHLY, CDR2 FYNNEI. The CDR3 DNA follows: TGTGCCAGCAACCAAGCCTCTAGCGGGGGGGCAAATGAGCAGTTCTTC. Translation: CASNQASSGGANEQFF.

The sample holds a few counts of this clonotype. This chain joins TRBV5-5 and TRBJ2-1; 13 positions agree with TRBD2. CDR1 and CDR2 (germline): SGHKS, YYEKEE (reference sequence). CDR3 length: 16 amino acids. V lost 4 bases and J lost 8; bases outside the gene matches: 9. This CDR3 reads CASSPATSGGTYEQFF. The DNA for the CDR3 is TGTGCCAGCAGCCCGGCGACTAGCGGGGGGACCTATGAGCAGTTCTTC. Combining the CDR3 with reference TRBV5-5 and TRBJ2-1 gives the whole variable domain DAGVTQSPTHLIKTRGQQVTLRCSPISGHKSVSWYQQVLGQGPQFIFQYYEKEERGRGNFPDRFSARQFPNYSSELNVNALLLGDSALYLCASSPATSGGTYEQFFGPGTRLTVL.

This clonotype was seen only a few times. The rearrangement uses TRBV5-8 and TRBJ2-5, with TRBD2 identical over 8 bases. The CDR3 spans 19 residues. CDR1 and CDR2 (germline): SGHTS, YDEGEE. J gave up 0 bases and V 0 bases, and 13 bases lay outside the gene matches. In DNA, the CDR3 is TGTGCCAGCAGCTTGGGAGCGGGAGCATTCGGGGGGTACCAAGAGACCCAGTACTTC. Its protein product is CASSLGAGAFGGYQETQYF.

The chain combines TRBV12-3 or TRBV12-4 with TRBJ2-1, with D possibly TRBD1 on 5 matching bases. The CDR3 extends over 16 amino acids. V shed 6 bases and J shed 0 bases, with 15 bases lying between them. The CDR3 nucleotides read TGTGCCAGCAGGCCTGCAGGGCACGGCTCCTACAATGAGCAGTTCTTC. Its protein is CASRPAGHGSYNEQFF.

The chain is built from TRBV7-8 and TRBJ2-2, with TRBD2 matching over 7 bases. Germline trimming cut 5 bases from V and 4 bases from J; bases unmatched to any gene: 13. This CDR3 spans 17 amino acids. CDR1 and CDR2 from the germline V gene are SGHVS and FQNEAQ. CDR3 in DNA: TGTGCCAGCAGCCCGCAGCGTTGGCGGGGGTCCACCGGGGAGCTGTTTTTT. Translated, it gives CASSPQRWRGSTGELFF.

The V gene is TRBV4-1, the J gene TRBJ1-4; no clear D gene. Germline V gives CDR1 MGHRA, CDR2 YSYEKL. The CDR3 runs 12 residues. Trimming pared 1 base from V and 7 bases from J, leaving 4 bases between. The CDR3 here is CASSQVREKLFF. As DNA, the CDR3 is TGCGCCAGCAGCCAAGTTCGTGAAAAACTGTTTTTT.

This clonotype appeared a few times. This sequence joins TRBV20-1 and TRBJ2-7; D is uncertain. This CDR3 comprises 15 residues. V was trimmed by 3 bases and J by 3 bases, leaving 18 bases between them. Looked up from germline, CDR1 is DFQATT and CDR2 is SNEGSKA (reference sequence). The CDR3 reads CSASPAVGTDYEQYF. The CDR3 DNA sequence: TGCAGTGCTAGCCCGGCGGTGGGAACAGACTACGAGCAGTACTTC.

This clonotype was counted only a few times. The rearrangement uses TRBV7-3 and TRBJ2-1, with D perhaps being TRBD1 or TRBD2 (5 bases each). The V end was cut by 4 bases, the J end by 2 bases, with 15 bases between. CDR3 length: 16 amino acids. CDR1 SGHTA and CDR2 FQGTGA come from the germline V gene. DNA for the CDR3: TGTGCCAGCAGCTCTCCGGGACCGCAGGCCTACAATGAGCAGTTCTTC. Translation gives CASSSPGPQAYNEQFF.